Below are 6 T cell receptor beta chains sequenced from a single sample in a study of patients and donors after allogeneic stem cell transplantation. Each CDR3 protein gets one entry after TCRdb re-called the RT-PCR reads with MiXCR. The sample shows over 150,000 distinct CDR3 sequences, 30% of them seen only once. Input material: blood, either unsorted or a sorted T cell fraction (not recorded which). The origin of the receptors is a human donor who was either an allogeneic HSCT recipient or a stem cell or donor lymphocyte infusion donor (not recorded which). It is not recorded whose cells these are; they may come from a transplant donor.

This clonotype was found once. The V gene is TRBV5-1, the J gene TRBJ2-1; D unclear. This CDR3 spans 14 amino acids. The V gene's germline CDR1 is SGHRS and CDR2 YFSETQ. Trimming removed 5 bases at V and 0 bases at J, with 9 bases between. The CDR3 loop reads CASRIISSYNEQFF. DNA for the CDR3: TGCGCCAGCAGGATTATAAGCTCCTACAATGAGCAGTTCTTC.

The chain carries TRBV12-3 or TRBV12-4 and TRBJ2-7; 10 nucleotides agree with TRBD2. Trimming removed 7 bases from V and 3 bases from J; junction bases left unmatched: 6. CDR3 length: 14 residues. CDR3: CASTGTSDYYEQYF. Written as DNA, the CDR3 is TGTGCCAGCACCGGGACTAGCGACTACTACGAGCAGTACTTC.

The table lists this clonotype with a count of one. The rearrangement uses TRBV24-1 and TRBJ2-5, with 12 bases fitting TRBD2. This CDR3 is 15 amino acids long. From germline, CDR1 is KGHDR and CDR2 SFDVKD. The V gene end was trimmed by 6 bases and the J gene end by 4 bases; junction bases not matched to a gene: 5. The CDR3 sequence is CATSYKLAGGETQYF. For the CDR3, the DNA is TGTGCCACCAGTTATAAACTAGCGGGAGGAGAGACCCAGTACTTC.

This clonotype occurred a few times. Written as DNA, the CDR3 is TGTGCCAGCAGCTTATTACGCGAATATGAGCAGTTCTTC. Translated, it gives CASSLLREYEQFF. This chain joins TRBV7-2 and TRBJ2-1; D unclear. Per germline, CDR1 SGHTA and CDR2 FQGNSA. Deletions cut 2 bases from V and 8 bases from J, with 10 bases between. The CDR3 is 13 residues long. Using reference TRBV7-2 and TRBJ2-1 for the parts outside the CDR3, the full variable domain is GAGVSQSPSNKVTEKGKDVELRCDPISGHTALYWYRQSLGQGLEFLIYFQGNSAPDKSGLPSDRFSAERTGGSVSTLTIQRTQQEDSAVYLCASSLLREYEQFFGPGTRLTVL.

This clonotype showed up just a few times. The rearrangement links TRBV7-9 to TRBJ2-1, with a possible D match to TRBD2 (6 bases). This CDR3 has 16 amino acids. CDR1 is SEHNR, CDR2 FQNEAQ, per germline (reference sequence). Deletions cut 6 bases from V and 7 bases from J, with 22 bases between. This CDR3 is CASSNSLGPGLNEQFF. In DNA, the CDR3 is TGTGCCAGCAGTAACTCTCTAGGACCAGGACTAAATGAGCAGTTCTTC.

CDR3 nucleotides: TGTGCCAGCTCTCCGACAGGGGGACTGAGCAAAAACATTCAGTACTTC. Translating it yields CASSPTGGLSKNIQYF. J is TRBJ2-4 and V is TRBV18; 9 positions match TRBD1. The CDR3 has 16 residues. Germline loops: CDR1 KGHSH, CDR2 LQKENI. V was clipped by 6 bases and J by 3 bases; unmatched bases: 9.